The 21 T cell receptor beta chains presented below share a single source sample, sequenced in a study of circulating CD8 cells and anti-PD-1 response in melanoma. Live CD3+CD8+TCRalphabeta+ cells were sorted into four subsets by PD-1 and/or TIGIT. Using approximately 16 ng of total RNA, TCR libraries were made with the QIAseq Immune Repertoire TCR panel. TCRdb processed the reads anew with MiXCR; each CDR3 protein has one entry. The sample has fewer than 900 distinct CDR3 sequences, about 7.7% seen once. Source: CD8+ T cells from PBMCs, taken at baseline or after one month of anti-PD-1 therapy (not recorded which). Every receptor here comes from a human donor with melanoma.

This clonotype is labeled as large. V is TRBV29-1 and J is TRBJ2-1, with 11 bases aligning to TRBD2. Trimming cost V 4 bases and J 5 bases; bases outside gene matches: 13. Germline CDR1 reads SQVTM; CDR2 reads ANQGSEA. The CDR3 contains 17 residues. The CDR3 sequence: CSVGATLAGEVHNEQFF. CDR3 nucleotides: TGCAGCGTTGGGGCTACACTAGCGGGAGAGGTCCACAATGAGCAGTTCTTC.

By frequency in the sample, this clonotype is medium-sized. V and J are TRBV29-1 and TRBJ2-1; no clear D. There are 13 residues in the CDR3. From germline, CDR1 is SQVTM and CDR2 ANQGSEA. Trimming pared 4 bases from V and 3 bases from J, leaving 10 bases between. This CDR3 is CSVVVTNYNEQFF. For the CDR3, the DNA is TGCAGCGTTGTCGTGACCAACTACAATGAGCAGTTCTTC.

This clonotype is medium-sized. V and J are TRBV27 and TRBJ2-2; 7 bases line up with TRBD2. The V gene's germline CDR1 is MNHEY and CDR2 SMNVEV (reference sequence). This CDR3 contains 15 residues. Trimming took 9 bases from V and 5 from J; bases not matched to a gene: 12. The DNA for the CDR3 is TGTGCCAGTTCGGGAAGCGGGGTAGGGACCGGGGAGCTGTTTTTT. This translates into CASSGSGVGTGELFF.

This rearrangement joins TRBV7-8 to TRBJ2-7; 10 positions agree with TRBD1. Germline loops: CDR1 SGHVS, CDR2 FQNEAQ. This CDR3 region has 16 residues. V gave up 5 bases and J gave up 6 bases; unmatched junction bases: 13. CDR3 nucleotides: TGTGCCAGCAGCCAATATTGGACAGGGGGAAGCGGCGAGCAGTACTTC. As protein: CASSQYWTGGSGEQYF.

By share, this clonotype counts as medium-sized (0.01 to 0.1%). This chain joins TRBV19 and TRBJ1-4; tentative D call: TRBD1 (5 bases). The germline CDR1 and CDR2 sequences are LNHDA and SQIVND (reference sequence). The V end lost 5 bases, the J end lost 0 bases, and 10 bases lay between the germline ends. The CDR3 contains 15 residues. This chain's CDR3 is CASSLTAATNEKLFF. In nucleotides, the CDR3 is TGTGCCAGTAGTTTGACAGCAGCAACTAATGAAAAACTGTTTTTT.

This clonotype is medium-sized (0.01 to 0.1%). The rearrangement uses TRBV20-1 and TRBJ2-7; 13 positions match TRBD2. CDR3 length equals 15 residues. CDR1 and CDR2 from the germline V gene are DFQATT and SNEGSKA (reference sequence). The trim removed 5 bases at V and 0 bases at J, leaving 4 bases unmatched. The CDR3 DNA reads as TGCAGTGCTCAGGGACTAGCGGGGCCCTCCTACGAGCAGTACTTC. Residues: CSAQGLAGPSYEQYF.

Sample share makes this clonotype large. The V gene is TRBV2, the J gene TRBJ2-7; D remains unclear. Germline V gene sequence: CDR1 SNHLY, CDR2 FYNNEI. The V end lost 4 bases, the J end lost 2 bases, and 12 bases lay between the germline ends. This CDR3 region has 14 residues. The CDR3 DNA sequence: TGTGCCAGCAGTGTGTTACAGCGCGCCTACGAGCAGTACTTC. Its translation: CASSVLQRAYEQYF.

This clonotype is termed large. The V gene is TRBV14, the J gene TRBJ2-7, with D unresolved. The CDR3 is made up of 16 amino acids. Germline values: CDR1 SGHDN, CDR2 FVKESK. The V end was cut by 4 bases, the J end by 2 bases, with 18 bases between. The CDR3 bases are TGTGCCAGCAGCCTGCTGGATAAGAAAATAGCCTACGAGCAGTACTTC. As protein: CASSLLDKKIAYEQYF.

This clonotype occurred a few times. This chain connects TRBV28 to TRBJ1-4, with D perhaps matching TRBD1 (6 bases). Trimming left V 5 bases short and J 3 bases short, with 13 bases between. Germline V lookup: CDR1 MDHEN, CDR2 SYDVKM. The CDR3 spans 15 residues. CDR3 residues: CASSRTVNPNEKLFF. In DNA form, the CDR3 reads TGTGCCAGCAGTAGGACAGTTAACCCTAATGAAAAACTGTTTTTT.

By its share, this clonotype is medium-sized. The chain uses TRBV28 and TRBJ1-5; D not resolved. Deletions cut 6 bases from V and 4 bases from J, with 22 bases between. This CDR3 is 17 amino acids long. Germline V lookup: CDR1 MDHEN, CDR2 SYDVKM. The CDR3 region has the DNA TGTGCCAGCAGCTCAGGAACGACCGGGATAACTAATCAGCCCCAGCATTTT. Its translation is CASSSGTTGITNQPQHF.

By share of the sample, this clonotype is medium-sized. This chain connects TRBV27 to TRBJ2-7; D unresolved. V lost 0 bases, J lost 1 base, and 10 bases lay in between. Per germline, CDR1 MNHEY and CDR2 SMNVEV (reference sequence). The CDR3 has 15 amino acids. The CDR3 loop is CASSLSAGPSYEQYF. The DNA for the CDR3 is TGTGCCAGCAGTTTATCCGCAGGCCCTTCCTACGAGCAGTACTTC.

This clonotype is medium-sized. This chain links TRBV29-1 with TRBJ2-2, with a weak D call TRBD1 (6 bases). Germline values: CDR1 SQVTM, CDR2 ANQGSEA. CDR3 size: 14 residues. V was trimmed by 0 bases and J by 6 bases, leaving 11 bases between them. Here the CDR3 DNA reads TGCAGCGTTGAAGATTCCAGGGGCGCCGGGGAGCTGTTTTTT. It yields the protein CSVEDSRGAGELFF.

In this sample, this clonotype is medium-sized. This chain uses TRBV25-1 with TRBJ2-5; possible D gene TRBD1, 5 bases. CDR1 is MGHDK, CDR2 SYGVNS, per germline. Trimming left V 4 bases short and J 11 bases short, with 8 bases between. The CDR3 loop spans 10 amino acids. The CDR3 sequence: CASSGAGQYF. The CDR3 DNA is TGTGCCAGCAGTGGGGCAGGGCAGTACTTC.

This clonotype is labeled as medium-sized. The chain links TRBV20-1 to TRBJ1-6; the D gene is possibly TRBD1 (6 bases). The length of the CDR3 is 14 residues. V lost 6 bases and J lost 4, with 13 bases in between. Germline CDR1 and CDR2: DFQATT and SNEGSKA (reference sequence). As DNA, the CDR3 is TGCAGTGCCCAGACAGGAGTATATAATTCACCCCTCCACTTT. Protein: CSAQTGVYNSPLHF.

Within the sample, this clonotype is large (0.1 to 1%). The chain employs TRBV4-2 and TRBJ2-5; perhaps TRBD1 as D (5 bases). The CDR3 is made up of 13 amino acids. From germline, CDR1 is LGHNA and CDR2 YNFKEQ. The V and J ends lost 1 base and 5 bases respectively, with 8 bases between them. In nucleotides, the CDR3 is TGTGCCAGCAGCCAAGGGGGCCGGGAGACCCAGTACTTC. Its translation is CASSQGGRETQYF.

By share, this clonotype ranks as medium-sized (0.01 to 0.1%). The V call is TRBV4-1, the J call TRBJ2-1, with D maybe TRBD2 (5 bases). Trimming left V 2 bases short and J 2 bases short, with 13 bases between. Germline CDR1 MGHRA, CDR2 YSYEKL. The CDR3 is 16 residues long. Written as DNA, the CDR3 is TGCGCCAGCAGCCAAACCGGACTGCCGGCCTACAATGAGCAGTTCTTC. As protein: CASSQTGLPAYNEQFF.

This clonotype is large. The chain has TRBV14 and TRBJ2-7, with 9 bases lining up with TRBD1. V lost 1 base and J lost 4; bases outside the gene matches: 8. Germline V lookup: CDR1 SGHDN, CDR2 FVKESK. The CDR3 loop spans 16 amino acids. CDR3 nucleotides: TGTGCCAGCAGCCAAGTCGTCGGGGGGACAGGGTACGAGCAGTACTTC. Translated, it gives CASSQVVGGTGYEQYF.

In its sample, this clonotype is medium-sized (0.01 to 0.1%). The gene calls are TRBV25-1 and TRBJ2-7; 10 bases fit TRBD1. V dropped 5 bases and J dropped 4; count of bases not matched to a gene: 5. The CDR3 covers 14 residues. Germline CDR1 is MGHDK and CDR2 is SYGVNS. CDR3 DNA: TGTGCCAGCAGTCTCGTGGGACAGGGGTACGAGCAGTACTTC. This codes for CASSLVGQGYEQYF.

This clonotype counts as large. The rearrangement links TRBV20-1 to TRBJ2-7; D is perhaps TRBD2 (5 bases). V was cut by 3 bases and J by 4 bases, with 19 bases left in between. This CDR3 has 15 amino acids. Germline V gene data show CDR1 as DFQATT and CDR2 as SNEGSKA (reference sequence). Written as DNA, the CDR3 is TGCAGTGCTAGGGACGAGGGCCCGTACGTGTACGAGCAGTACTTC. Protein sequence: CSARDEGPYVYEQYF.

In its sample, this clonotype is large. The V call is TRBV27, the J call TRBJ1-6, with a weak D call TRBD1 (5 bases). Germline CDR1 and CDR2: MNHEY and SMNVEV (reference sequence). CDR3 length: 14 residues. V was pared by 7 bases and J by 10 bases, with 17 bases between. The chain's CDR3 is CASTVAGPDSPLHF. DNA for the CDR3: TGTGCCAGCACCGTGGCGGGGCCAGACTCACCCCTCCACTTT.

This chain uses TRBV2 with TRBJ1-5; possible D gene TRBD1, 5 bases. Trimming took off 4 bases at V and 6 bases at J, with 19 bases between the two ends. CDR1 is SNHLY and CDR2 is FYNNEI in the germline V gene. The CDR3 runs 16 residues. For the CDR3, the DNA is TGTGCCAGCAGTGTCACGTCCAGGGAATACAGTCAGCCCCAGCATTTT. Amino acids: CASSVTSREYSQPQHF.